Listed below are T cell receptor beta chains from one sample, sequenced in a study of shared clonotypes between healthy human individuals. TCRdb's table, derived via immunoSEQ multiplex PCR, lists solely in-frame clones and lacks some. Of hundreds of thousands of clones detected, around 73% appear once; the ten largest clones hold about 1.8%. The sequenced sample was memory CD4+ T cells sorted from blood. These TCRs come from a woman in her 30s in good health. Each CDR3 is given with its conserved first and last residue. The order of the fields is J gene, V gene, D gene, clone size, CDR3 DNA, CDR3 protein. A D gene is named only where the DNA matches it firmly. Only some rows state a clone size, as once, few, many or a class for expanded clones.

TRBJ2-3 | TRBV5-6 | - | once | TGTGCCAGCAGCTTGACCATGAGGGCAGATACGCAGTATTTT | CASSLTMRADTQYF
TRBJ2-7 | TRBV28 | - | - | TGTGCCAGCAGTTACAGGGTTTCCGAGCAGTACTTC | CASSYRVSEQYF
TRBJ2-1 | TRBV5-1 | - | many | TGCGCCAGCAGCTTTTTGGCGGAGGCCTACAATGAGCAGTTCTTC | CASSFLAEAYNEQFF
TRBJ2-3 | TRBV19 | - | - | TGTGCCAGTAGTCTACCAAATGGTAGATCGGCAGATACGCAGTATTTT | CASSLPNGRSADTQYF
TRBJ1-3 | TRBV6-5 | - | once | TGTGCCAGCAGGGTAGGGCGGAACTCTGGAAACACCATATATTTT | CASRVGRNSGNTIYF
TRBJ2-3 | TRBV7-6 | TRBD1 | - | TGTGCCAGCAGCTTATGGGGACAGGGCCCAGATACGCAGTATTTT | CASSLWGQGPDTQYF
TRBJ1-5 | TRBV19 | - | - | TGTGCCAGTAGTATGGGGTCTGGAGGTCCAGAACCCTATCAGCCCCAGCATTTT | CASSMGSGGPEPYQPQHF
TRBJ1-2 | TRBV7-2 | TRBD1 | once | TGTGCCAGCAGCCCTAAACAGGGGGGTATCCGTGGCTACACCTTC | CASSPKQGGIRGYTF
TRBJ2-3 | TRBV6-5 | - | - | TGTGCCAGCAGCCCTGCGTTAGGCACAGATACGCAGTATTTT | CASSPALGTDTQYF
TRBJ2-7 | TRBV7-8 | TRBD2 | many | TGTGCCAGCAGCTGGCGGGAGGGCGGGGAGCAGTACTTC | CASSWREGGEQYF
TRBJ2-1 | TRBV29-1 | - | once | TGCAGCCTTCAAGGCTCCTACAATGAGCAGTTCTTC | CSLQGSYNEQFF
TRBJ1-1 | TRBV7-2 | - | - | TGTGCCAGCAGCGGGGGGGAGAACACTGAAGCTTTCTTT | CASSGGENTEAFF
TRBJ2-5 | TRBV7-3 | TRBD2 | few | TGTGCCAGCAGCTTTGTAACGGGAGGAGAGACCCAGTACTTC | CASSFVTGGETQYF
TRBJ2-2 | TRBV10-3 | - | - | TGTGCCATCAGTGGGCGGAGTATCACCGGGGAGCTGTTTTTT | CAISGRSITGELFF
TRBJ2-7 | TRBV14 | TRBD2 | - | TGTGCCAGCAGCCAAGGGGTATGGAGGACTAGCGCCTACGAGCAGTACTTC | CASSQGVWRTSAYEQYF
TRBJ2-1 | TRBV27 | - | - | TGTGCCAGCAGTCCGTTCGAGGGGCTTCCAACTTACAATGAGCAGTTCTTC | CASSPFEGLPTYNEQFF
TRBJ2-1 | TRBV19 | - | - | TGTGCCAGTAGTACCCTCTCGACCTCCAATGAGCAGTTCTTC | CASSTLSTSNEQFF
TRBJ2-1 | TRBV4-2 | TRBD2 | - | TGTGCCAGCAGCCGACTCGGGGGGTCCTACAATGAGCAGTTCTTC | CASSRLGGSYNEQFF
TRBJ2-7 | TRBV11-2 | - | - | TGTGCCAGCAGCGAGGGACACCTCTCCTACGAGCAGTACTTC | CASSEGHLSYEQYF
TRBJ1-1 | TRBV11-2 | - | - | TGTGCCAGCAGCTTAAGCCTCTCGGGGGGTACTTCTGAAGCTTTCTTT | CASSLSLSGGTSEAFF
TRBJ2-3 | TRBV28 | TRBD1 | - | TGTGCCAGCAGTGTCCCCGGGCAGGGGGCAGATACGCAGTATTTT | CASSVPGQGADTQYF
TRBJ2-1 | TRBV7-9 | - | - | TGTGCCAGCAGCCCCGGGCTAGCAATTGGTGAGCAGTTCTTC | CASSPGLAIGEQFF
TRBJ2-3 | TRBV5-1 | - | once | TGCGCCAGCAACCCCCGAGGAGGTAAAGCAGATACGCAGTATTTT | CASNPRGGKADTQYF
TRBJ1-1 | TRBV2 | TRBD1 | many | TGTGCCAGCAGGGACAGGGTGATGAACACTGAAGCTTTCTTT | CASRDRVMNTEAFF
TRBJ2-7 | TRBV18 | - | - | TGTGCCAGCTCAAGTAACTACGAGCAGTACTTC | CASSSNYEQYF
TRBJ2-2 | TRBV7-2 | - | once | TGTGCCAGCAGCCGGGACTGGGACACCGGGGAGCTGTTTTTT | CASSRDWDTGELFF
TRBJ2-5 | TRBV5-1 | - | - | TGCGCCAGCAGCTTTGACGGCGAGCGCGTCCAAGAGACCCAGTACTTC | CASSFDGERVQETQYF
TRBJ2-7 | TRBV7-2 | - | - | TGTACCAGCAGCTTAGCCCATCAGGGGACGGGCGAGCAGTACTTC | CTSSLAHQGTGEQYF
TRBJ2-2 | TRBV5-8 | - | many | TGTGCCAGCAGCTTGTCAACTAGCCTAAGTCTCGGGGAGCTGTTTTTT | CASSLSTSLSLGELFF
TRBJ1-6 | TRBV14 | - | - | TGTGCCAGCAGCCAAGATCGACAGCAGATTTCACCCCTCCACTTT | CASSQDRQQISPLHF
TRBJ2-5 | TRBV2 | TRBD2 | few | TGTGCCAGCAGTGTTTGGGGACTAGCGGGAGGTAAAGAGACCCAGTACTTC | CASSVWGLAGGKETQYF
TRBJ1-1 | TRBV7-2 | TRBD1 | - | TGTGCCAGCAGCTTAGGCTGGGACAGAGAAGCTTTCTTT | CASSLGWDREAFF
TRBJ2-2 | TRBV5-1 | - | few | TGCGCCAGCAGCTTGTGGGGAGGCGGTACCGGGGAGCTGTTTTTT | CASSLWGGGTGELFF
TRBJ1-4 | TRBV2 | - | - | TGTGCCAGCAGCCGGGCCGTAAATGAAAAACTGTTTTTT | CASSRAVNEKLFF
TRBJ1-2 | TRBV28 | TRBD1 | few | TGTGCCAGCAGTTTTTTTGACAGGGCAGATGGCTACACCTTC | CASSFFDRADGYTF
TRBJ2-1 | TRBV6-1 | TRBD2 | - | TGTGCCAGCAGTGATGCCGGGAGGGCCATTTCAAATGAGCAGTTCTTC | CASSDAGRAISNEQFF
TRBJ1-1 | TRBV5-1 | TRBD1 | - | TGCGCCAGCAGCTATACGACAGGGAGGAACACTGAAGCTTTCTTT | CASSYTTGRNTEAFF
TRBJ2-5 | TRBV9 | TRBD2 | many | TGTGCCAGCAGCGTAGCTCAGACTAGCGTGCAGACCCAGTACTTC | CASSVAQTSVQTQYF
TRBJ2-2 | TRBV5-1 | - | - | TGCGCCAGCAGCTCGACTTTTTACACCGGGGAGCTGTTTTTT | CASSSTFYTGELFF